The 29 T cell receptor beta chains in this list originate from one sample, sequenced in a study of blood T cell repertoires in COVID-19. Sequenced by immunoSEQ multiplex PCR; TCRdb stores in-frame clones only, minus some. The table has about 170,000 clones, about 87% seen once. Sequencing was performed on peripheral blood. The source of these receptors is a woman aged 50 to 60 with acute or convalescent COVID-19.

This clone is a singleton in its sample. The same CDR3 also results from other DNA sequences found in this sample. The rearrangement uses TRBV18 and TRBJ2-1; tentatively, D is TRBD2 (6 bases). The germline V gene has CDR1 KGHSH and CDR2 LQKENI. The CDR3 contains 15 residues. Trimming took 4 bases from V and 0 from J, leaving 10 bases between them. The CDR3 coding sequence is TGTGCCAGCTCACTGAGCGGGTTCTCCTACAATGAGCAGTTCTTC. Its translation: CASSLSGFSYNEQFF.

The chain uses TRBV15 and TRBJ2-3; a possible D gene is TRBD1 (8 bases). Germline V gene lookup returns CDR1 LNHNV and CDR2 YYDKDF (reference sequence). V was cut by 7 bases and J by 5 bases, with 13 bases left in between. This CDR3 contains 13 residues. CDR3 protein: CATTNRGGDTQYF. The CDR3 DNA reads TGTGCCACCACCAACAGGGGGGGAGATACGCAGTATTTT.

This clone was seen only once. CDR3 DNA: TGTGCCAGCAGTTACTCGGGAGGGGCTACTGAAGCTTTCTTT. Its translation: CASSYSGGATEAFF. This chain uses TRBV6-2 or TRBV6-3 with TRBJ1-1; perhaps TRBD1 as D (5 bases). CDR1 and CDR2 (germline): MNHEY, SVGEGT. The CDR3 runs 14 residues. Between the trimmed V and J ends, which lost 0 bases and 5 bases, there was a span of 10 bases.

The chain uses TRBV4-3 and TRBJ1-5, with D tentatively TRBD1 (5 bases). There are 14 residues in the CDR3. Germline-derived CDR1 and CDR2 are LGHNA and YSLEER. Deletions cut 3 bases from V and 5 bases from J, with 11 bases between. The CDR3 loop reads CASSHSTGYQPQHF. In DNA, the CDR3 is TGCGCCAGCAGCCACAGTACAGGTTATCAGCCCCAGCATTTT.

The genes are TRBV6-6 and TRBJ2-7, with 11 bases fitting TRBD1. Germline V lookup: CDR1 MNHNY, CDR2 SVGAGI (reference sequence). After removal of 6 bases from V and 2 bases from J, the junction contained 6 bases not matched to a gene. The CDR3 contains 15 residues. The CDR3 reads CASRTGTGGPYEQYF. The DNA for the CDR3 is TGTGCCAGCAGAACCGGGACAGGGGGTCCCTACGAGCAGTACTTC.

The rearrangement links TRBV5-6 to TRBJ1-5; TRBD1 is a possible D gene (5 bases). The CDR3 length is 14 residues. Germline V gene data show CDR1 as SGHDT and CDR2 as YYEEEE. V lost 2 bases to trimming and J lost 3 bases, with 9 bases between them. CDR3 sequence: CASSFLTDNQPQHF. CDR3 nucleotide sequence: TGTGCCAGCAGCTTCTTGACAGACAATCAGCCCCAGCATTTT.

V and J are TRBV6-1 and TRBJ1-5; possibly TRBD1 for D (6 bases). This CDR3 is built from 15 residues. Trimming pared 2 bases from V and 4 bases from J, leaving 12 bases between. Germline-derived CDR1 and CDR2 are MNHNS and SASEGT. The CDR3 region is CASSEISRGNQPQHF. CDR3 coding DNA: TGTGCCAGCAGTGAAATTTCTAGGGGGAATCAGCCCCAGCATTTT.

This chain uses TRBV28 with TRBJ1-2, with no clear D. Trimming removed 4 bases from V and 9 bases from J, with 9 bases in between. CDR1 is MDHEN and CDR2 is SYDVKM in the germline V gene. The CDR3 sequence is 11 residues long. The CDR3 sequence: CASSSTRSYTF. For the CDR3, the DNA is TGTGCCAGCAGTTCTACGAGAAGCTACACCTTC.

The chain links TRBV3-1 (or the pseudogene TRBV3-2) to TRBJ2-1; no reliable D call. CDR1 LGHDT and CDR2 YNNKEL come from the germline V gene (reference sequence). V was cut by 1 base and J by 6 bases, with 4 bases left in between. CDR3 length equals 12 residues. CDR3 nucleotides: TGTGCCAGCAGCCAAGTCCGCAATGAGCAGTTCTTC. It codes for CASSQVRNEQFF.

The chain employs TRBV19 and TRBJ2-2; the D gene is possibly TRBD1 (5 bases). V was clipped by 7 bases and J by 1 base, with 10 bases between them. The CDR3 loop spans 14 amino acids. CDR1 and CDR2 from the germline V gene are LNHDA and SQIVND (reference sequence). The CDR3 reads CASTDGQNTGELFF. CDR3 nucleotides: TGTGCCAGTACCGACGGACAGAACACCGGGGAGCTGTTTTTT.

The rearrangement links TRBV24-1 to TRBJ1-4; D may be TRBD1 (5 bases). Deletions cut 6 bases from V and 7 bases from J, with 11 bases between. The germline gives CDR1 KGHDR, CDR2 SFDVKD. This CDR3 has 13 residues. CDR3 nucleotide sequence: TGTGCCACCAGTTTTACTCAGGGTGAAAAACTGTTTTTT. Encoded protein: CATSFTQGEKLFF.

The V and J genes are TRBV11-2 and TRBJ1-6; D might be TRBD1 (6 bases). Germline CDR1 SGHAT, CDR2 FQNNGV. Trimming removed 1 base at V and 3 bases at J, with 10 bases between. The CDR3 extends over 16 amino acids. The DNA of the CDR3 is TGTGCCAGCAGCTTAGTGGCACAGGGCTATAATTCACCCCTCCACTTT. This translates into CASSLVAQGYNSPLHF.

The chain combines TRBV5-1 with TRBJ1-4; 9 bases match TRBD1. CDR1 and CDR2 from the germline V gene are SGHRS and YFSETQ. The CDR3 is 15 amino acids. The V and J ends lost 0 bases and 5 bases, in that order; junction bases with no gene match: 2. The CDR3 loop is CASSLATGGNEKLFF. The CDR3 nucleotides read TGCGCCAGCAGCTTGGCGACAGGGGGAAATGAAAAACTGTTTTTT.

The J gene is TRBJ1-2, the V gene TRBV2; TRBD1 matches 7 bases. After removal of 6 bases from V and 8 bases from J, the junction contained 6 bases not matched to a gene. Germline V gives CDR1 SNHLY, CDR2 FYNNEI. This CDR3 is built from 12 residues. CDR3 region: CASRGQAEGYTF. The DNA of the CDR3 is TGTGCCAGCAGAGGACAGGCGGAGGGCTACACCTTC.

CDR3 in DNA: TGTGCCAGCAACAGTCCCGGCACCGGGGAGCTGTTTTTT. Translated, it gives CASNSPGTGELFF. The rearrangement uses TRBV2 and TRBJ2-2; D call uncertain. V gave up 7 bases and J gave up 4 bases, with 10 bases separating them. There are 13 residues in the CDR3. Germline V CDR1 and CDR2: SNHLY, FYNNEI.

The J gene is TRBJ1-1, the V gene TRBV19; D possibly corresponds to TRBD1 (6 bases). CDR3 length: 15 residues. Germline CDR1 and CDR2: LNHDA and SQIVND (reference sequence). V was shortened by 6 bases and J by 2 bases, with 16 bases between the two germline ends. The CDR3 is CASRPKTGVNTEAFF. CDR3 in DNA: TGTGCCAGTAGACCCAAGACAGGAGTAAACACTGAAGCTTTCTTT.

The chain uses TRBV10-2 and TRBJ1-2, with a possible D match to TRBD1 (5 bases). CDR3 length: 13 residues. V lost 3 bases, J lost 6 bases, and 11 bases lay in between. Germline CDR1 is WSHSY and CDR2 is SAAADI. CDR3 nucleotide sequence: TGCGCCAGCAGTGACGGGGGGGTTGATGGCTACACCTTC. Protein: CASSDGGVDGYTF.

The chain joins TRBV5-4 to TRBJ2-3; 12 bases are a match to TRBD2. Trimming removed 4 bases from V and 0 bases from J; junction bases left unmatched: 12. This CDR3 region has 19 residues. CDR1 and CDR2 from the germline V gene are SGHNT and YYREEE (reference sequence). The CDR3 loop is CASSVAGLAGFSSTDTQYF. The DNA of the CDR3 is TGTGCCAGCAGCGTTGCCGGACTAGCGGGGTTTTCTAGCACAGATACGCAGTATTTT.

This clone was seen just once. This chain connects TRBV7-2 to TRBJ2-5; D is perhaps TRBD2 (6 bases). The V and J ends lost 6 bases and 4 bases respectively, with 18 bases between them. Looked up from germline, CDR1 is SGHTA and CDR2 is FQGNSA. The CDR3 covers 15 residues. The CDR3 spells CASSLLYGSTETQYF. The CDR3 bases are TGTGCCAGCAGTTTACTTTACGGGAGTACAGAGACCCAGTACTTC.

The DNA for the CDR3 is TGTGCCAGCAGCTTTCTCACTAAGACAGGGAAAGGAGACTCCTACGAGCAGTACTTC. It is translated as CASSFLTKTGKGDSYEQYF. The rearrangement links TRBV7-8 to TRBJ2-7, with 7 bases aligning to TRBD1. Germline trimming cut 3 bases from V and 0 bases from J; bases unmatched to any gene: 17. The CDR3 sequence is 19 residues long. Germline V CDR1 and CDR2: SGHVS, FQNEAQ.

This chain connects TRBV27 to TRBJ1-1; the D gene is possibly TRBD1 (5 bases). The germline V gene has CDR1 MNHEY and CDR2 SMNVEV (reference sequence). The V gene lost 11 bases and the J gene lost 1 base, with 23 bases spanning the gap. The CDR3 runs to 16 residues. CDR3 DNA sequence: TGTGCCTCCTGGGGGGAGGTAAGGTCTGCGAACACTGAAGCTTTCTTT. Translated, it gives CASWGEVRSANTEAFF.

This chain uses TRBV6-5 with TRBJ1-2, with D possibly matching TRBD1 (6 bases). Trimming took 6 bases from V and 4 from J, leaving 18 bases between them. There are 15 residues in the CDR3. CDR1 MNHEY and CDR2 SVGAGI come from the germline V gene. CDR3 DNA: TGTGCCAGCAGGGACTACGGGGGGGGCGGCTATGGCTACACCTTC. Its translation is CASRDYGGGGYGYTF.

V gene TRBV5-1 combines with J gene TRBJ2-3; 9 bases agree with TRBD1. The germline V gene encodes CDR1 SGHRS and CDR2 YFSETQ. The ends lost 7 bases at V and 4 bases at J; junction bases unmatched: 7. The CDR3 sequence is 14 residues long. This CDR3 is CASYTGGRSDTQYF. Written as DNA, the CDR3 is TGCGCCAGCTACACAGGGGGCCGCTCAGATACGCAGTATTTT.

The chain joins TRBV5-1 to TRBJ2-5; D unclear. Trimming removed 5 bases at V and 4 bases at J, with 15 bases between. This CDR3 region has 14 residues. The germline CDR1 and CDR2 sequences are SGHRS and YFSETQ. CDR3 loop: CASRAAEKVETQYF. The CDR3 nucleotides are TGCGCCAGCAGGGCGGCTGAGAAAGTAGAGACCCAGTACTTC.

V is TRBV7-2 and J is TRBJ1-2, with 10 bases fitting TRBD1. CDR3 length: 16 residues. J was trimmed by 7 bases and V by 5 bases; bases with no gene match: 13. Germline V gene data show CDR1 as SGHTA and CDR2 as FQGNSA. The CDR3 spells CASSADRGLGSGGYTF. The CDR3 region has the DNA TGTGCCAGCAGCGCAGACAGGGGGCTGGGGTCCGGTGGCTACACCTTC.

The rearrangement links TRBV7-9 to TRBJ1-2; D gene uncertain. The CDR3 contains 14 residues. Germline V lookup: CDR1 SEHNR, CDR2 FQNEAQ (reference sequence). Trimming took 10 bases from V and 2 from J, leaving 17 bases between them. CDR3 sequence reads: CAIATVASNYGYTF. As DNA, the CDR3 is TGTGCCATCGCGACGGTAGCGTCGAACTATGGCTACACCTTC.

The CDR3 is CASSYSRDRGQMDVTDTQYF. DNA for the CDR3: TGTGCCAGCAGTTACTCCCGGGACAGGGGGCAAATGGATGTTACAGATACGCAGTATTTT. The chain employs TRBV6-2 or TRBV6-3 and TRBJ2-3; 12 bases are shared with TRBD1. Per the germline V gene, CDR1 is MNHEY and CDR2 is SVGEGT. The ends lost 0 bases at V and 3 bases at J; junction bases unmatched: 13. CDR3 length: 20 amino acids.

This chain connects TRBV9 to TRBJ2-1; the D gene is possibly TRBD2 (6 bases). CDR1 is SGDLS, CDR2 YYNGEE, per germline. The germline V and J ends were trimmed by 1 base and 2 bases, with 13 bases remaining between them. The CDR3 covers 16 residues. CDR3 in amino acids: CASSVFGSSAYNEQFF. The CDR3 DNA reads as TGTGCCAGCAGCGTATTCGGGAGTAGCGCCTACAATGAGCAGTTCTTC.

The rearrangement uses TRBV21-1 and TRBJ1-1. TRBV21-1 is labeled a pseudogene. This CDR3 is built from 13 residues. For the CDR3, the DNA is TGTGCCAGCAGCAACGGGGAGAACACTGAAGCTTTCTTT. It is translated as CASSNGENTEAFF.